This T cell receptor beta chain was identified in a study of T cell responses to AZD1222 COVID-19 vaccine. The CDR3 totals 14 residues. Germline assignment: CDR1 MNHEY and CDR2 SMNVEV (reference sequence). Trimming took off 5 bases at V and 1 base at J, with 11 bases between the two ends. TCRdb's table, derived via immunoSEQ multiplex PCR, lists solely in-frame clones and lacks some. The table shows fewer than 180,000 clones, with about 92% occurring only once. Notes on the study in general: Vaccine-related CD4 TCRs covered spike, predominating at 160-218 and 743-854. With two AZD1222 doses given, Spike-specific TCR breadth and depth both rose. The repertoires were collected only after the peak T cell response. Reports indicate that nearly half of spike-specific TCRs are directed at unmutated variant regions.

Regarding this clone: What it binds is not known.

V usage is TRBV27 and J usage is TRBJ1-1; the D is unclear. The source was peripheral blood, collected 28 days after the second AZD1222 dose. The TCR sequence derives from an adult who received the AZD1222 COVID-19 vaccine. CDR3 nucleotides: TGTGCCAGCAGTCCCCCTACATCGAACACTGAAGCTTTCTTT. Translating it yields CASSPPTSNTEAFF.